These 10 T cell receptor beta chains came from one sample sequenced in a study of blood T cell repertoires in COVID-19 (dated by TCRdb to 2019 to 2021). Library creation used the immunoSEQ multiplex PCR assay. Sourced from immuneACCESS, this table was stored by TCRdb with only in-frame sequences that have V and J called. A share of the clones is absent; for the studies checked, an unresolved V gene accounts for under half, and the remainder has no known explanation. Present in this sample are some 120,000 clones, roughly 85% of which were seen just once. The top ten constitute approximately 2.3% of the sample. Source material: peripheral blood. The receptors shown here come from a man younger than 45 with acute or convalescent COVID-19.

The chain is built from TRBV5-1 and TRBJ1-4, with TRBD1 identical over 8 bases. From germline, CDR1 is SGHRS and CDR2 YFSETQ. CDR3 length: 14 amino acids. V shed 2 bases and J 8 bases; nucleotides not matched to a gene: 5. CDR3 nucleotide sequence: TGCGCCAGCAGCTTTACAGGGGGAGGAGAAAAACTGTTTTTT. Protein sequence: CASSFTGGGEKLFF.

The chain carries TRBV6-1 and TRBJ2-2; 11 nucleotides match TRBD1. CDR1 and CDR2 (germline): MNHNS, SASEGT. This CDR3 contains 16 residues. V shed 3 bases, J shed 7 bases, and the junction held 7 bases outside the gene matches. The CDR3 bases are TGTGCCAGCAGTGATGCGGGACAGGGGGTAGGCGGGGAGCTGTTTTTT. This sequence encodes CASSDAGQGVGGELFF.

The V gene is TRBV3-1 (or the pseudogene TRBV3-2), the J gene TRBJ2-7; 7 nucleotides align to TRBD1. V shed 3 bases and J 2 bases; nucleotides not matched to a gene: 7. Looked up from germline, CDR1 is LGHDT and CDR2 is YNNKEL (reference sequence). The CDR3 is 15 amino acids. CDR3 residues: CASSQDRTGTYEQYF. CDR3 bases: TGTGCCAGCAGCCAGGACAGGACGGGCACCTACGAGCAGTACTTC.

J is TRBJ1-1 and V is TRBV6-2 or TRBV6-3, with TRBD1 matching 7 bases. Germline V lookup: CDR1 MNHEY, CDR2 SVGEGT. The CDR3 contains 14 residues. The trim removed 4 bases at V and 1 base at J, leaving 3 bases unmatched. CDR3 bases: TGTGCCAGCAGTTCTCAGGGGGGGAACACTGAAGCTTTCTTT. It codes for CASSSQGGNTEAFF.

This chain links TRBV28 with TRBJ2-3; D perhaps matches TRBD2 (5 bases). CDR1 MDHEN and CDR2 SYDVKM come from the germline V gene. The CDR3 length is 14 residues. Trimming took 6 bases from V and 4 from J, leaving 14 bases between them. The CDR3 loop reads CASSPNFGADTQYF. In DNA form, the CDR3 reads TGTGCCAGCAGCCCGAATTTCGGGGCAGATACGCAGTATTTT.

This chain connects TRBV10-1 to TRBJ2-4; D not certain. In germline, CDR1 is WNHNN, CDR2 SYGVQD (reference sequence). CDR3 length equals 16 residues. Trimming took 2 bases from V and 0 from J, leaving 11 bases between them. The CDR3 reads CASSEGPGLAKNIQYF. The DNA for the CDR3 is TGCGCCAGCAGTGAGGGTCCCGGTTTAGCCAAAAACATTCAGTACTTC.

The chain couples TRBV9 to TRBJ2-3, with 15 bases fitting TRBD2. This CDR3 region has 17 residues. In germline, CDR1 is SGDLS, CDR2 YYNGEE. With 2 bases clipped from V and 0 bases from J, the junction kept 1 base outside the gene matches. CDR3 sequence: CASSVGLAGGSTDTQYF. The CDR3 nucleotides read TGTGCCAGCAGCGTGGGACTAGCGGGGGGAAGCACAGATACGCAGTATTTT.

This chain joins TRBV6-5 and TRBJ1-4; the D gene is possibly TRBD1 (6 bases). Germline V CDR1 and CDR2: MNHEY, SVGAGI. This CDR3 has 14 residues. V was cut by 8 bases and J by 8 bases, with 18 bases left in between. CDR3 region: CASRQVSKEEKLFF. Written as DNA, the CDR3 is TGTGCCAGCCGACAGGTCTCAAAAGAGGAAAAACTGTTTTTT.

V gene TRBV12-3 or TRBV12-4 combines with J gene TRBJ2-7; D perhaps matches TRBD2 (5 bases). Trimming removed 6 bases from V and 3 bases from J, with 12 bases in between. This CDR3 contains 13 residues. The CDR3 here is CASSKRRDYEQYF. CDR3 in DNA: TGTGCCAGCAGCAAGCGTCGGGACTACGAGCAGTACTTC.

The sample holds one count of this clone. The chain employs TRBV4-3 and TRBJ1-2, with unresolved D. CDR3 size: 15 residues. The ends were cut back, 1 base at V and 8 bases at J, with 17 bases in the middle. The germline V gene has CDR1 LGHNA and CDR2 YSLEER. The CDR3 nucleotides are TGCGCCAGCAGCCAAGCTGTAACAGCTCAGATGGGCTACACCTTC. Translation gives CASSQAVTAQMGYTF.